This T cell receptor beta chain was identified during a study of blood T cell repertoires in COVID-19. Whole-study context: Acute and convalescent COVID-19 samples came from the United States, Italy and Spain.

Donors were grouped by their self-reported clinical history. During the 2 weeks before they entered the study, exposed participants had met someone with a PCR-confirmed or clinician-diagnosed COVID-19 case. CDR1 and CDR2 from the germline V gene are SGDLS and YYNGEE. The CDR3 extends over 14 amino acids. V lost 4 bases to trimming and J lost 7 bases; unmatched junction nucleotides: 5. Of note for this clone: Additional DNA sequences in this sample encode the identical CDR3.

Using immunoSEQ multiplex PCR, the repertoire was profiled, and TCRdb retains in-frame clones only, with some absent. The repertoire holds 250,000 to 300,000 clones, with roughly 80% as singletons. The V and J genes are TRBV9 and TRBJ1-4, with 9 bases that match TRBD1. This TCR was recovered from a man between 35 and 55 years old who had been exposed to COVID-19. The material sequenced was PBMCs or T cells enriched from blood (not recorded which). In DNA, the CDR3 is TGTGCCAGCAGCCCACAGGGGGCCGGTGAAAAACTGTTTTTT. This encodes CASSPQGAGEKLFF.